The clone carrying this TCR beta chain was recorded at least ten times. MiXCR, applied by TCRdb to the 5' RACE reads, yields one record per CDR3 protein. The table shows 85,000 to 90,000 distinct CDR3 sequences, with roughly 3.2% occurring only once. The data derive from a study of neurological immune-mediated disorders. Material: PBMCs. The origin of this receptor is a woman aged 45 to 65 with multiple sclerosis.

The CDR3 here is CSAPPGARDTQYF. The DNA for the CDR3 is TGCAGTGCTCCGCCGGGGGCCAGAGATACGCAGTATTTT. The rearrangement joins TRBV20-1 to TRBJ2-3, with D tentatively TRBD1 or TRBD2 (6 bases each). The V end lost 5 bases, the J end lost 5 bases, and 14 bases lay between the germline ends. Germline lookup yields CDR1 DFQATT and CDR2 SNEGSKA (reference sequence). CDR3 length equals 13 residues.